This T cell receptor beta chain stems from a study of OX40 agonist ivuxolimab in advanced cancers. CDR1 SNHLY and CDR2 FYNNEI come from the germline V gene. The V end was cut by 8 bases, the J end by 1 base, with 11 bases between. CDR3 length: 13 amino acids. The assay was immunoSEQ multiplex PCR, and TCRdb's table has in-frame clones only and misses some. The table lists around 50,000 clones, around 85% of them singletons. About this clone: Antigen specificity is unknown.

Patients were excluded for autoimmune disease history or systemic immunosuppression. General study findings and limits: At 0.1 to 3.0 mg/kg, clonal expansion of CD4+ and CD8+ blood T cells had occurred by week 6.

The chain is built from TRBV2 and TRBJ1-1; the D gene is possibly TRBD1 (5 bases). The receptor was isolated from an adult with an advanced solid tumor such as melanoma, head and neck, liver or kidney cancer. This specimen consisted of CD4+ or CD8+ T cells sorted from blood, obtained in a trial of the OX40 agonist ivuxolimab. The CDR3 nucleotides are TGTGCCAGCGGACATACAGGGAACACTGAAGCTTTCTTT. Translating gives CASGHTGNTEAFF.